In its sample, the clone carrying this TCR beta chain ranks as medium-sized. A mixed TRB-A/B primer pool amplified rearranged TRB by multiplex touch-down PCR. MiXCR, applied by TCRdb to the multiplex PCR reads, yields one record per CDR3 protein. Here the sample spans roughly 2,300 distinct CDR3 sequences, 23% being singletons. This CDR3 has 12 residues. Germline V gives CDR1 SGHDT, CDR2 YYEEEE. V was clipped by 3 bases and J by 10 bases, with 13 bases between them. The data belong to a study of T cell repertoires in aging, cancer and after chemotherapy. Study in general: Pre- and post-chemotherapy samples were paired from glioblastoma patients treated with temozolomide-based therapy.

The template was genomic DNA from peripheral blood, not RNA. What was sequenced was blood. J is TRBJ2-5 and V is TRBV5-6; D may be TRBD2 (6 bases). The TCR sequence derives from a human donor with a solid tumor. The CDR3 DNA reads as TGTGCCAGCAGCTACGGGGGTCCGGGCCAGTACTTC. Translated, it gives CASSYGGPGQYF.